Listed below are T cell receptor beta chains from one sample, sequenced in a study of blood T cells in healthy people across ages. Each CDR3 protein gets one entry after TCRdb re-called the 5' RACE reads with MiXCR. The table shows 1.5 million to 2 million distinct CDR3 sequences, with approximately 50% occurring only once. The sample was blood. The source of these receptors is a woman aged 35 to 49 in good health. CDR3s include the opening cysteine and the closing phenylalanine or tryptophan. D genes are given only for firm matches. A clone size is listed for some rows: how often the clone was seen (once, few, many), or a class if it is expanded.

CDR3: CASSEGGQSYNEQFF; DNA: TGCGCCAGCAGCGAGGGGGGGCAGTCTTACAATGAGCAGTTCTTC; V: TRBV5-1; J: TRBJ2-1; size: few; length: 15; D: .
CDR3: CASSLRDRVPLEYQPQHF; DNA: TGTGCCAGCAGTTTACGAGACCGCGTCCCACTCGAATATCAGCCCCAGCATTTT; V: TRBV6-5; J: TRBJ1-5; size: once; length: 18; D: .
CDR3: CASSNGGGSDTQYF; DNA: TGTGCCAGCAGCAATGGGGGGGGCTCGGATACGCAGTATTTT; V: TRBV4-2; J: TRBJ2-3; size: few; length: 14; D: .
CDR3: CSASGGQYSNQPQHF; DNA: TGCAGTGCTTCCGGGGGACAGTATAGCAATCAGCCCCAGCATTTT; V: TRBV20-1; J: TRBJ1-5; size: few; length: 15; D: TRBD1
CDR3: CSAINSGGTPSTDTQYF; DNA: TGCAGTGCTATAAATAGCGGGGGGACCCCCAGCACAGATACGCAGTATTTT; V: TRBV20-1; J: TRBJ2-3; size: .; length: 17; D: TRBD2
CDR3: CASSLDRVSPLHF; DNA: TGTGCCAGCAGCTTGGACAGGGTCTCACCCCTCCACTTT; V: TRBV11-1; J: TRBJ1-6; size: .; length: 13; D: TRBD1
CDR3: CASSLVASGASKDTQYF; DNA: TGTGCCAGCAGCTTGGTAGCTAGCGGGGCGTCCAAAGATACGCAGTATTTT; V: TRBV5-5; J: TRBJ2-3; size: .; length: 17; D: TRBD2
CDR3: CSVVGSGGADTQYF; DNA: TGCAGCGTTGTCGGTAGCGGGGGGGCAGATACGCAGTATTTT; V: TRBV29-1; J: TRBJ2-3; size: .; length: 14; D: TRBD2
CDR3: CSVAPGADTQYF; DNA: TGCAGCGTTGCTCCGGGGGCAGATACGCAGTATTTT; V: TRBV29-1; J: TRBJ2-3; size: .; length: 12; D: .
CDR3: CSAGSSWTSGGEDTQYF; DNA: TGCAGCGCCGGATCCTCCTGGACTAGCGGGGGTGAGGATACGCAGTATTTT; V: TRBV29-1; J: TRBJ2-3; size: .; length: 17; D: TRBD2
CDR3: CASGAEQYGYTF; DNA: TGTGCCAGCGGGGCGGAACAATATGGCTACACCTTC; V: TRBV6-2/TRBV6-3; J: TRBJ1-2; size: .; length: 12; D: .
CDR3: CASSAPQSGGTDTQYF; DNA: TGTGCCAGCAGCGCCCCGCAAAGCGGGGGCACAGATACGCAGTATTTT; V: TRBV9; J: TRBJ2-3; size: .; length: 16; D: TRBD2
CDR3: CSARDWGQFGGLFF; DNA: TGCAGTGCTAGAGACTGGGGACAGTTCGGTGGGCTGTTTTTT; V: TRBV20-1; J: TRBJ2-2; size: .; length: 14; D: TRBD1
CDR3: CSAQKAETQYF; DNA: TGCAGTGCTCAGAAGGCGGAGACCCAGTACTTC; V: TRBV20-1; J: TRBJ2-5; size: few; length: 11; D: .
CDR3: CASTLGRFNFYGYTF; DNA: TGTGCCAGCACCCTGGGCAGATTTAACTTTTATGGCTACACCTTC; V: TRBV28; J: TRBJ1-2; size: .; length: 15; D: .
CDR3: CASSYLGTSGGLGTDTQYF; DNA: TGTGCCAGCAGTTACTTGGGGACTAGCGGGGGACTCGGCACAGATACGCAGTATTTT; V: TRBV6-5; J: TRBJ2-3; size: few; length: 19; D: TRBD2
CDR3: CSAPSWLASTDTQYF; DNA: TGCAGTGCTCCTAGTTGGCTAGCCAGCACAGATACGCAGTATTTT; V: TRBV20-1; J: TRBJ2-3; size: once; length: 15; D: .
CDR3: CASSSRKWGSNEKLFF; DNA: TGTGCCAGCAGTTCTCGGAAGTGGGGGTCTAATGAAAAACTGTTTTTT; V: TRBV27; J: TRBJ1-4; size: .; length: 16; D: .
CDR3: CVSSLEVTVPSQEQYF; DNA: TGCGTCAGCAGCTTGGAGGTTACAGTGCCTTCTCAAGAGCAGTACTTC; V: TRBV5-1; J: TRBJ2-7; size: once; length: 16; D: .
CDR3: CASSQDFGQPHGEQYF; DNA: TGCGCCAGCAGCCAAGATTTTGGGCAGCCCCACGGCGAGCAGTACTTC; V: TRBV4-3; J: TRBJ2-7; size: .; length: 16; D: .
CDR3: CSYEDPGHGQLHYEQYF; DNA: TGCAGTTACGAAGATCCGGGGCATGGACAGCTCCACTACGAGCAGTACTTC; V: TRBV20-1; J: TRBJ2-7; size: .; length: 17; D: .
CDR3: CASSYPGRERTDTQYF; DNA: TGCGCCAGCAGTTATCCGGGACGAGAACGCACAGATACGCAGTATTTT; V: TRBV4-1; J: TRBJ2-3; size: .; length: 16; D: .
CDR3: CASSAGQGAPSFNEQFF; DNA: TGTGCCAGCAGCGCGGGACAGGGGGCCCCTTCCTTCAATGAGCAGTTCTTC; V: TRBV7-2; J: TRBJ2-1; size: .; length: 17; D: TRBD1
CDR3: CASSQDELAGGGSSYNEQFF; DNA: TGCGCCAGCAGCCAAGATGAGCTAGCGGGGGGCGGGAGCTCCTACAATGAGCAGTTCTTC; V: TRBV4-3; J: TRBJ2-1; size: .; length: 20; D: TRBD2
CDR3: CASSSGPPPYNEQFF; DNA: TGTGCCAGCAGCTCAGGACCACCCCCCTACAATGAGCAGTTCTTC; V: TRBV7-3; J: TRBJ2-1; size: .; length: 15; D: .
CDR3: CASSPTKWTGVYNEQFF; DNA: TGTGCCAGCAGCCCAACAAAGTGGACAGGGGTATACAATGAGCAGTTCTTC; V: TRBV9; J: TRBJ2-1; size: .; length: 17; D: TRBD1
CDR3: CASSLIWLGGSYGYTF; DNA: TGTGCCAGCAGTTTAATATGGCTTGGGGGCAGCTATGGCTACACCTTC; V: TRBV27; J: TRBJ1-2; size: once; length: 16; D: .
CDR3: CASSLGTSSDTQYF; DNA: TGCGCCAGCAGCTTAGGGACTAGCTCAGATACGCAGTATTTT; V: TRBV7-2; J: TRBJ2-3; size: .; length: 14; D: TRBD2
CDR3: CSARVTSGGAGTQYF; DNA: TGCAGTGCTAGAGTGACTAGCGGGGGGGCGGGGACCCAGTACTTC; V: TRBV20-1; J: TRBJ2-5; size: .; length: 15; D: TRBD2
CDR3: CASSVGAGSGQYF; DNA: TGTGCCAGCAGCGTGGGTGCGGGGTCTGGTCAGTACTTC; V: TRBV9; J: TRBJ2-5; size: few; length: 13; D: .
CDR3: CSARTSGGSNEQFF; DNA: TGCAGTGCGAGAACTAGCGGGGGTTCCAATGAGCAGTTCTTC; V: TRBV20-1; J: TRBJ2-1; size: .; length: 14; D: TRBD2
CDR3: CASSQGRTEAFF; DNA: TGTGCCAGCAGCCAGGGCCGGACCGAAGCTTTCTTT; V: TRBV3-1; J: TRBJ1-1; size: few; length: 12; D: .
CDR3: CASSLPLLDTQYF; DNA: TGTGCCAGCAGCTTGCCTCTTTTAGATACGCAGTATTTT; V: TRBV5-6; J: TRBJ2-3; size: .; length: 13; D: .
CDR3: CSASLGFNQPQHF; DNA: TGCAGTGCTAGTTTGGGTTTCAATCAGCCCCAGCATTTT; V: TRBV20-1; J: TRBJ1-5; size: .; length: 13; D: .
CDR3: CASSPRTGAYQETQYF; DNA: TGTGCCAGCTCACCAAGGACAGGGGCGTACCAAGAGACCCAGTACTTC; V: TRBV18; J: TRBJ2-5; size: .; length: 16; D: TRBD1
CDR3: CAGSPSPGSSYNEQFF; DNA: TGCGCCGGCAGCCCCTCCCCGGGGAGCTCCTACAATGAGCAGTTCTTC; V: TRBV4-1; J: TRBJ2-1; size: .; length: 16; D: .
CDR3: CASSLASVGDTQYF; DNA: TGTGCCAGCAGCTTGGCTAGCGTGGGGGATACGCAGTATTTT; V: TRBV7-9; J: TRBJ2-3; size: few; length: 14; D: .
CDR3: CASSLSPTTQYF; DNA: TGTGCCAGCAGCTTGTCCCCCACGACCCAGTACTTC; V: TRBV7-9; J: TRBJ2-5; size: .; length: 12; D: .
CDR3: CSVKRLGRWGEKLFF; DNA: TGCAGTGTTAAAAGGTTGGGCCGGTGGGGTGAAAAACTGTTTTTT; V: TRBV20-1; J: TRBJ1-4; size: .; length: 15; D: .
CDR3: CASSRGPTVGNQPQHF; DNA: TGTGCCAGCAGCCGTGGTCCGACGGTAGGCAATCAGCCCCAGCATTTT; V: TRBV28; J: TRBJ1-5; size: .; length: 16; D: .
CDR3: CASSWRPSGGTGTDTQYF; DNA: TGCGCCAGCAGCTGGCGGCCTAGCGGGGGGACCGGCACAGATACGCAGTATTTT; V: TRBV5-1; J: TRBJ2-3; size: .; length: 18; D: TRBD2
CDR3: CASSWDSSNGYTF; DNA: TGCGCCAGCAGCTGGGACAGTAGTAATGGCTACACCTTC; V: TRBV5-1; J: TRBJ1-2; size: .; length: 13; D: TRBD1
CDR3: CASSLAAGLLTDTQYF; DNA: TGTGCCAGCAGCTTGGCAGCGGGGCTACTCACAGATACGCAGTATTTT; V: TRBV5-5; J: TRBJ2-3; size: .; length: 16; D: TRBD2
CDR3: CASSVSLQGYYNEQFF; DNA: TGTGCCAGCAGCGTTTCGCTACAGGGCTACTACAATGAGCAGTTCTTC; V: TRBV9; J: TRBJ2-1; size: .; length: 16; D: .
CDR3: CAGSLGGQGRVDEQFF; DNA: TGTGCCGGCAGCTTAGGAGGACAGGGAAGAGTCGATGAGCAGTTCTTC; V: TRBV7-2; J: TRBJ2-1; size: .; length: 16; D: TRBD1
CDR3: CASSRGPNEKLFF; DNA: TGTGCCAGCAGCAGGGGCCCCAATGAAAAACTGTTTTTT; V: TRBV7-2; J: TRBJ1-4; size: few; length: 13; D: .
CDR3: CASSSRGNGGREETQYF; DNA: TGTGCCAGCAGCTCCAGGGGAAATGGGGGGCGCGAAGAGACCCAGTACTTC; V: TRBV11-3; J: TRBJ2-5; size: .; length: 17; D: .
CDR3: CASSRTTGHEQYF; DNA: TGTGCCAGCTCCCGTACCACAGGGCACGAGCAGTACTTC; V: TRBV18; J: TRBJ2-7; size: .; length: 13; D: .
CDR3: CASGKEGLATDTQYF; DNA: TGCGCCAGCGGAAAGGAAGGACTAGCTACAGATACGCAGTATTTT; V: TRBV5-1; J: TRBJ2-3; size: .; length: 15; D: TRBD2
CDR3: CASTDQGYSYNEQFF; DNA: TGTGCCAGCACTGATCAGGGGTATTCCTACAATGAGCAGTTCTTC; V: TRBV12-3/TRBV12-4; J: TRBJ2-1; size: .; length: 15; D: .
CDR3: CASSSGGEVVNEQFF; DNA: TGTGCCAGCAGCAGCGGAGGGGAGGTTGTAAATGAGCAGTTCTTC; V: TRBV7-8; J: TRBJ2-1; size: .; length: 15; D: .
CDR3: CASSQGQGGGETQYF; DNA: TGTGCCAGCAGCCAAGGACAGGGAGGAGGAGAGACCCAGTACTTC; V: TRBV3-1; J: TRBJ2-5; size: many; length: 15; D: .
CDR3: CASSPPTGTNEQYF; DNA: TGTGCCAGCAGCCCTCCGACAGGGACGAACGAGCAGTACTTC; V: TRBV28; J: TRBJ2-7; size: few; length: 14; D: TRBD1
CDR3: CASSLRTGGFGSPLHF; DNA: TGTGCCAGCAGTTTGAGGACAGGGGGCTTTGGATCACCCCTCCACTTT; V: TRBV12-3/TRBV12-4; J: TRBJ1-6; size: .; length: 16; D: TRBD1
CDR3: CASSLSGGSNYGYTF; DNA: TGTGCCAGCAGTTTATCGGGGGGTTCTAACTATGGCTACACCTTC; V: TRBV28; J: TRBJ1-2; size: .; length: 15; D: .
CDR3: CASSPGGQGDYGYTF; DNA: TGTGCCAGCAGCCCTGGGGGACAGGGGGACTATGGCTACACCTTC; V: TRBV7-9; J: TRBJ1-2; size: .; length: 15; D: TRBD1
CDR3: CATSGIGDPDTQYF; DNA: TGTGCCACCAGTGGGATCGGAGACCCAGATACGCAGTATTTT; V: TRBV24-1; J: TRBJ2-3; size: few; length: 14; D: .
CDR3: CSVVVGPHEQYF; DNA: TGCAGCGTCGTTGTCGGTCCCCACGAGCAGTACTTC; V: TRBV29-1; J: TRBJ2-7; size: .; length: 12; D: .
CDR3: CSAPEGGREQFF; DNA: TGTAGTGCCCCGGAGGGGGGGAGGGAGCAGTTCTTC; V: TRBV20-1; J: TRBJ2-1; size: .; length: 12; D: .
CDR3: CASSHTGTGGYEQYF; DNA: TGCGCCAGCAGCCACACCGGGACAGGGGGCTACGAGCAGTACTTC; V: TRBV4-1; J: TRBJ2-7; size: .; length: 15; D: TRBD1